This T cell receptor (beta chain) stems from a study of shared clonotypes between healthy human individuals. Study context: Researchers drew samples from two women and a few men aged 18 to 49. General study points: Specimens sampled were limited to blood, with tissue repertoires likely differing. Sharing of clonotypes among donors was expected to vary with sequencing depth.

TCRdb keeps only in-frame clones here, not all; method: immunoSEQ multiplex PCR. Of around 510,000 clones listed, roughly four fifths are singletons. The table lists this clone with many counts. Its cognate antigen is unknown. Germline V gene lookup returns CDR1 MNHNS and CDR2 SASEGT. Trimming took off 8 bases at V and 1 base at J, with 11 bases between the two ends. The CDR3 is made up of 14 amino acids. Sequencing used PBMCs. The TCR comes from a woman aged 40 to 50 in good health. Some clones in this sample may be carry-over from other donors' samples. The chain combines TRBV6-1 with TRBJ2-2, with D perhaps matching TRBD1 or TRBD2 (6 bases each). DNA of the CDR3: TGTGCCAGCGGGGGGACACTGAACACCGGGGAGCTGTTTTTT. This sequence encodes CASGGTLNTGELFF.